These 4 T cell receptor beta chains were sequenced from one sample in a study of shared clonotypes between healthy human individuals. Terminally differentiated effector memory CD45RA+ cells were excluded from the naive CD8 cells, which were CD45RO-negative and positively selected for CCR7. Libraries were prepared by immunoSEQ multiplex PCR; TCRdb keeps only in-frame clonotypes and omits some of them. The sample lists about 680,000 clones, approximately 90% seen once, with approximately 25% in the top ten. Sequencing was done on a sample of naive CD8+ T cells sorted from blood. The origin of the receptors is a man younger than 40 in good health.

Here the CDR3 reads CAWSPIQGARNGYTF. CDR3 nucleotide sequence: TGTGCCTGGAGCCCGATACAGGGGGCTCGTAATGGCTACACCTTC. The chain has TRBV30 and TRBJ1-2; 9 bases map to TRBD1. The germline CDR1 and CDR2 sequences are GTSNPN and SVGIG (reference sequence). V dropped 3 bases and J dropped 6; count of bases not matched to a gene: 11. This CDR3 is 15 amino acids long.

The chain combines TRBV7-9 with TRBJ2-2; no definite D call. The length of the CDR3 is 14 residues. Germline CDR1 is SEHNR and CDR2 is FQNEAQ (reference sequence). V was shortened by 5 bases and J by 1 base, with 8 bases between the two germline ends. The CDR3 is CASSLTENTGELFF. The CDR3 nucleotides are TGTGCCAGCAGCCTCACAGAGAACACCGGGGAGCTGTTTTTT. Variable domain in full (rest from reference TRBV7-9 and TRBJ2-2): DTGVSQNPRHKITKRGQNVTFRCDPISEHNRLYWYRQTLGQGPEFLTYFQNEAQLEKSRLLSDRFSAERPKGSFSTLEIQRTEQGDSAMYLCASSLTENTGELFFGEGSRLTVL.

J is TRBJ2-1 and V is TRBV7-6, with D hard to call. Germline values: CDR1 SGHVS, CDR2 FNYEAQ. Between the trimmed V and J ends, which lost 3 bases and 7 bases, there was a span of 10 bases. This CDR3 is built from 13 residues. The CDR3 DNA sequence: TGTGCCAGCAGCTTGGACGGATTTAATGAGCAGTTCTTC. Its translation: CASSLDGFNEQFF.

With respect to this clone: Other DNA sequences from this sample encode an identical CDR3 as well. CDR3 nucleotide sequence: TGTGCCAGCAGTCCCGGAGGATATAGCAATCAGCCCCAGCATTTT. This translates into CASSPGGYSNQPQHF. The chain carries TRBV27 and TRBJ1-5; D call uncertain. The CDR3 is made up of 15 amino acids. The germline V and J ends were trimmed by 5 bases and 0 bases, with 11 bases remaining between them. Germline V gives CDR1 MNHEY, CDR2 SMNVEV (reference sequence).